This T cell receptor (beta chain) was captured in a study of human thymus T cells. General study findings and limits: Apparent skewing of V and J gene usage characterized both thymic and blood repertoires.

This table comes from immunoSEQ multiplex PCR, and its TCRdb copy is limited to in-frame clones, with some not included. Among under 150,000 clones listed, around 94% were seen once. As for this clone: Its target is not known.

The CDR3 contains 16 residues. J lost 2 bases, V lost 1 base, and 5 bases had no gene match. Germline V gives CDR1 SGHDT, CDR2 YYEEEE. Resected material from corrective heart surgery provided the thymus tissue analysed. Sequenced material: thymus tissue. The genes are TRBV5-6 and TRBJ2-3; 9 bases map to TRBD2. The source is a boy younger than two with a congenital heart defect but otherwise immunologically healthy. CDR3 sequence reads: CASSLLAGGDTDTQYF. CDR3 nucleotide sequence: TGTGCCAGCAGCTTGTTGGCGGGGGGGGACACAGATACGCAGTATTTT.